A selection of T cell receptor beta chains follows, all from one sample in a study of Ad26.COV2.S vaccination and SARS-CoV-2 variants. The data were produced by immunoSEQ multiplex PCR, yet TCRdb's version contains in-frame clones alone and is incomplete. The table has about 320,000 clones, 70% to 90% seen once. The sample here was peripheral blood, taken in a trial of Ad26.COV2.S vaccine versus placebo. The origin of the receptors is a person between 18 and 65 years old who received the Ad26.COV2.S COVID-19 vaccine or a placebo. CDR3s include the opening cysteine and the closing phenylalanine or tryptophan. D genes are given only for firm matches. Clone size appears in some rows only: once, few, many, or a class for an expanded clone.

TRBD1 TRBJ2-7 few TRBV4-1 TGCGCCAGCAGCCTTTATTCCGGGACAGGGGGGACCTACGAGCAGTACTTC CASSLYSGTGGTYEQYF
NA TRBJ2-6 NA TRBV14 TGTGCCAGCAGCCAAGGAGGGATAGTAACTGGGGCCAACGTCCTGACTTTC CASSQGGIVTGANVLTF
TRBD1 TRBJ1-2 NA TRBV30 TGTGCCTGGAGGGACGGGACAGGGTCGAAAGGCTACACCTTC CAWRDGTGSKGYTF
NA TRBJ2-3 NA TRBV12-3/TRBV12-4 TGTGCCAGCAGTTTGGTAGATACGCAGTATTTT CASSLVDTQYF
NA TRBJ1-1 NA TRBV5-4 TGTGCCAGCAGGGTGAAGGGGTGGAACACTGAAGCTTTCTTT CASRVKGWNTEAFF
TRBD2 TRBJ2-2 NA TRBV6-2/TRBV6-3 TGTGCCAGCAGTTCCCTTGGACTAGGAAACACCGGGGAGCTGTTTTTT CASSSLGLGNTGELFF
NA TRBJ2-3 NA TRBV10-3 TGTGCCATCAGAATCGAGGGTAGCACAGATACGCAGTATTTT CAIRIEGSTDTQYF
NA TRBJ2-3 few TRBV6-2/TRBV6-3 TGTGCCAGCAGTTATGGTTTACTTCGGATCACAGATACGCAGTATTTT CASSYGLLRITDTQYF
TRBD2 TRBJ2-5 once TRBV6-5 TGTGCCAGCCGGGGACTAGATGGGGTCTGGACCCAGTACTTC CASRGLDGVWTQYF
TRBD1 TRBJ1-1 few TRBV7-9 TGTGCCAGCAGCTTAGACAGGGGAGGGACTGAAGCTTTCTTT CASSLDRGGTEAFF
NA TRBJ2-1 NA TRBV3-1/TRBV3-2 TGTGCCAGCAGCCAAGGTGAGGGGGCCTACAATGAGCAGTTCTTC CASSQGEGAYNEQFF
TRBD1 TRBJ1-1 NA TRBV7-6 TGTGCCAGCAGCACACAGGGGAGGACTGAAGCTTTCTTT CASSTQGRTEAFF
NA TRBJ1-3 NA TRBV18 TGTGCCAGCTCACCTTTGAGTTTGGAAAACACCATATATTTT CASSPLSLENTIYF
TRBD1 TRBJ2-6 NA TRBV7-6 TGTGCCAGCAGCTTAGCGGGCAGGGGGCCTGGGGCCAACGTCCTGACTTTC CASSLAGRGPGANVLTF
TRBD1 TRBJ2-6 once TRBV7-2 TGTGCCAGCAGCTCCTCCGGGACAGATTCTGGGGCCAACGTCCTGACTTTC CASSSSGTDSGANVLTF
TRBD2 TRBJ2-2 NA TRBV9 TGTGCCAGCAGCGCCACTAGCGGGGGGACAAACACCGGGGAGCTGTTTTTT CASSATSGGTNTGELFF
NA TRBJ1-4 NA TRBV6-2/TRBV6-3 TGTGCCAGCAGCGGCAGCTCATATGAAAAACTGTTTTTT CASSGSSYEKLFF
NA TRBJ1-4 NA TRBV7-9 TGTGCCAGCAGCTTATTGTCACATAGGGGGACGGATGAAAAACTGTTTTTT CASSLLSHRGTDEKLFF
TRBD1 TRBJ1-5 NA TRBV25-1 TGTGCCAGCAGTGTGGGACAGGTTAATCAGCCCCAGCATTTT CASSVGQVNQPQHF
NA TRBJ2-5 NA TRBV6-2/TRBV6-3 TGTGCCAGCAGTTACGGGCGGGAGACCCAGTACTTC CASSYGRETQYF
NA TRBJ1-2 NA TRBV5-1 TGCGCCAGCAGCTTGGACGGGCGAGGAGGTGGCTACACCTTC CASSLDGRGGGYTF
TRBD2 TRBJ2-7 NA TRBV18 TGTGCCAGCTCACCAGGCTCGGTAGCGGGGGCCGCCTACGAGCAGTACTTC CASSPGSVAGAAYEQYF
TRBD1 TRBJ2-2 NA TRBV5-1 TGCGCCAGCAGCTCGACAGGGGGCAAGGCCGGGGAGCTGTTTTTT CASSSTGGKAGELFF
NA TRBJ1-1 NA TRBV19 TGTGCCAGTAGTGGGTCCTGGACGACTGAAGCTTTCTTT CASSGSWTTEAFF
NA TRBJ2-3 NA TRBV29-1 TGCAGCGACATCAGGGGAGATACGCAGTATTTT CSDIRGDTQYF
NA TRBJ1-3 NA TRBV5-1 TGCGCCAGCAGCTTTTCGGGCGGTGGTGGAAACACCATATATTTT CASSFSGGGGNTIYF
NA TRBJ2-5 NA TRBV6-2/TRBV6-3 TGTGCCAGCAGTTCCCTTCCCAGGGGCATCGAAGGGACCCAGTACTTC CASSSLPRGIEGTQYF
TRBD1 TRBJ1-3 NA TRBV30 TGTGCCTGGAGTGGGACAGGGCTTTCTGGAAACACCATATATTTT CAWSGTGLSGNTIYF
NA TRBJ1-5 NA TRBV29-1 TGCAGCGTTGTAACGGTAGGTCAGCCCCAGCATTTT CSVVTVGQPQHF
NA TRBJ2-7 NA TRBV2 TGTGCCAGCAGTGGAGGCCCCTACGAGCAGTACTTC CASSGGPYEQYF
NA TRBJ1-4 few TRBV6-6 TGTGCCAGCAGTTACCCCCTGAACGGGGAGGAAAAACTGTTTTTT CASSYPLNGEEKLFF
NA TRBJ1-1 NA TRBV5-1 TGCGCCAGCAGCTTGGGGTGGGGACCATCAAACACTGAAGCTTTCTTT CASSLGWGPSNTEAFF
NA TRBJ1-6 NA TRBV27 NA CASSSSKALMSYNSPLHF
NA TRBJ1-1 NA TRBV7-2 TGTGCCAGCAGCTCAGGTACCGGGCCACTTGTTGCTTTCTTT CASSSGTGPLVAFF
TRBD1 TRBJ2-1 NA TRBV4-3 TGCGCCAGCAGCCCGGGACAGGGGAGAGGTGAGCAGTTCTTC CASSPGQGRGEQFF
TRBD2 TRBJ2-1 NA TRBV25-1 TGTGCCAGCAGTGAACTAGCGGGGGCCTCTAACAATGAGCAGTTCTTC CASSELAGASNNEQFF
NA TRBJ1-2 NA TRBV9 TGTGCCAGCAGCACTGATCCGGGCTATGGCTACACCTTC CASSTDPGYGYTF
TRBD1 TRBJ1-1 NA TRBV9 TGTGCCAGCAGCGTAACCGGGACAGGGAACACTGAAGCTTTCTTT CASSVTGTGNTEAFF
NA TRBJ1-5 NA TRBV14 TGTGCCAGCAGCCAATACCGAAATCAGCCCCAGCATTTT CASSQYRNQPQHF
NA TRBJ2-7 NA TRBV18 TGTGCCAGCTCACCACCCCAGGGACGCTACGAGCAGTACTTC CASSPPQGRYEQYF
TRBD1 TRBJ1-4 NA TRBV3-1/TRBV3-2 TGTGCCAGCAGCATGGGACAGGGTAATGAAAAACTGTTTTTT CASSMGQGNEKLFF
NA TRBJ1-1 NA TRBV7-2 TGTGCCAGCAGCTTAATGAAGGGGTACACTGAAGCTTTCTTT CASSLMKGYTEAFF
TRBD2 TRBJ2-5 NA TRBV5-1 TGCGCCAGCAGCTCCCGCGGGGGGCTGGGGGAGACCCAGTACTTC CASSSRGGLGETQYF